The clone carrying this TCR beta chain was recorded at least ten times. As yet, its antigen is unknown. From the 5' RACE reads, TCRdb called clonotypes with MiXCR, one entry per CDR3 protein. The table includes approximately 570,000 distinct CDR3 sequences, around 17% detected once. The CDR3 spans 12 residues. Trimming stripped 3 bases from V and 9 bases from J, with 8 bases between. This entry belongs to a study of T-cell memory formation after mild COVID-19. The study's findings and limits: Within pre-infection memory, some responding clones were found, suggesting cross-reactive memory joined. For contracting clones, CD4+ ones sat mainly in CM and EM, CD8+ in EMRA. Day 15 to 85 contracting clones showed balanced CD4/CD8; later expanders leaned CD4+.

This receptor was identified in an adult woman who had mild COVID-19 (a few samples of this study predate the infection). Cell type and time point are not known. V usage is TRBV12-3 or TRBV12-4 and J usage is TRBJ2-2; D gene unclear. Sequenced sample: PBMCs or a T cell subset sorted from them (not recorded which). For the CDR3, the DNA is TGTGCCAGCAGTTTTTGGGCCCGGGAGCTGTTTTTT. Protein: CASSFWARELFF.